The next 29 T cell receptor beta chains were all read from a single sample in a study of shared clonotypes between healthy human individuals. Repertoires were generated with immunoSEQ multiplex PCR, while TCRdb's copy carries only in-frame clones and drops some. The table lists about a million clones, 70% to 80% of them singletons. Sequenced: memory CD4+ T cells sorted from blood. Stated subset: CD45RA-negative fraction. These receptors were taken from a man in his late teens or twenties in good health.

This chain connects TRBV5-1 to TRBJ1-1; D is undetermined. Looked up from germline, CDR1 is SGHRS and CDR2 is YFSETQ. Trimming shortened V by 5 bases and J by 10 bases, and 15 bases separated the two germline ends. The CDR3 consists of 12 residues. CDR3 sequence reads: CASRPDGIGAFF. The CDR3 region has the DNA TGCGCCAGCAGACCCGACGGGATCGGAGCTTTCTTT.

V is TRBV30 and J is TRBJ1-1; no definite D call. Germline V gene sequence: CDR1 GTSNPN, CDR2 SVGIG (reference sequence). V lost 5 bases and J 3 bases, leaving 13 bases between the germline ends. This CDR3 region has 13 residues. The CDR3 DNA sequence: TGTGCCTGGGGCCGGGGTAAGGACACTGAAGCTTTCTTT. Translation: CAWGRGKDTEAFF.

J is TRBJ1-4 and V is TRBV7-9; D unresolved. With 3 bases removed from V and 0 bases from J, the gap between germline ends came to 8 bases. The CDR3 contains 15 residues. Germline lookup yields CDR1 SEHNR and CDR2 FQNEAQ (reference sequence). The CDR3 sequence is CASSLTSATNEKLFF. The CDR3 DNA sequence: TGTGCCAGCAGCTTGACCTCTGCAACTAATGAAAAACTGTTTTTT. The full variable domain, its missing parts supplied by reference TRBV7-9 and TRBJ1-4, is DTGVSQNPRHKITKRGQNVTFRCDPISEHNRLYWYRQTLGQGPEFLTYFQNEAQLEKSRLLSDRFSAERPKGSFSTLEIQRTEQGDSAMYLCASSLTSATNEKLFFGSGTQLSVL.

The chain has TRBV7-9 and TRBJ2-7; maybe TRBD1 (6 bases). CDR1 is SEHNR, CDR2 FQNEAQ, per germline (reference sequence). Trimming stripped 4 bases from V and 1 base from J, with 11 bases between. This CDR3 region has 14 residues. CDR3 sequence reads: CASSSGDNSYEQYF. CDR3 DNA sequence: TGTGCCAGCAGCTCAGGGGACAATTCCTACGAGCAGTACTTC.

CDR3 protein: CASSLLSGGAGNTIYF. The CDR3 DNA is TGTGCCAGCAGCTTACTTTCGGGGGGCGCTGGAAACACCATATATTTT. This rearrangement joins TRBV11-2 to TRBJ1-3; maybe TRBD1 (6 bases). Deletions cut 2 bases from V and 2 bases from J, with 13 bases between. The germline gives CDR1 SGHAT, CDR2 FQNNGV. The CDR3 totals 16 residues. The full variable domain, in which reference TRBV11-2 and TRBJ1-3 provide the parts outside the CDR3, is EAGVAQSPRYKIIEKRQSVAFWCNPISGHATLYWYQQILGQGPKLLIQFQNNGVVDDSQLPKDRFSAERLKGVDSTLKIQPAKLEDSAVYLCASSLLSGGAGNTIYFGEGSWLTVV.

The chain couples TRBV28 to TRBJ2-7, with 7 nucleotides matching TRBD2. V trimming: 4 bases; J trimming: 9 bases; junction bases outside the gene matches: 9. The CDR3 totals 13 residues. CDR1 is MDHEN, CDR2 SYDVKM, per germline. CDR3 nucleotides: TGTGCCAGCAGTTCATCCTCCCGGGAGGTGCAGTACTTC. Its protein is CASSSSSREVQYF.

This clone has a single count. CDR3 sequence: CASSFLPGGEGTEAFF. CDR3 bases: TGTGCCAGCAGCTTTCTCCCGGGGGGAGAGGGGACTGAAGCTTTCTTT. This chain connects TRBV7-9 to TRBJ1-1; possible D gene TRBD1, 5 bases. CDR3 length equals 16 residues. The V gene's germline CDR1 is SEHNR and CDR2 FQNEAQ (reference sequence). V was cut by 3 bases and J by 5 bases, with 19 bases left in between.

This rearrangement joins TRBV15 to TRBJ1-6, with a weak D call TRBD1 (5 bases). The germline CDR1 and CDR2 sequences are LNHNV and YYDKDF (reference sequence). The length of the CDR3 is 15 residues. V lost 5 bases, J lost 3 bases, and 11 bases lay in between. The CDR3 is CATSGVGGYNSPLHF. The CDR3 DNA reads TGTGCCACCAGCGGCGTGGGGGGCTATAATTCACCCCTCCACTTT.

V and J are TRBV6-1 and TRBJ2-7; D is ambiguous. The CDR3 is 12 amino acids. The V gene lost 6 bases and the J gene lost 0 bases, with 6 bases spanning the gap. Germline assignment: CDR1 MNHNS and CDR2 SASEGT. The DNA of the CDR3 is TGTGCCAGCAGACCCAACTCCTACGAGCAGTACTTC. It yields the protein CASRPNSYEQYF.

This clone has just one count. CDR3 sequence reads: CASSEERFGGSEAFF. The CDR3 DNA reads as TGTGCCAGCAGTGAAGAAAGGTTCGGAGGGTCTGAAGCTTTCTTT. The rearrangement uses TRBV2 and TRBJ1-1, with D unresolved. V gave up 1 base and J gave up 6 bases, with 15 bases separating them. The CDR3 has 15 residues. CDR1 is SNHLY and CDR2 is FYNNEI in the germline V gene. The complete variable domain, with remaining parts taken from reference TRBV2 and TRBJ1-1, reads EPEVTQTPSHQVTQMGQEVILRCVPISNHLYFYWYRQILGQKVEFLVSFYNNEISEKSEIFDDQFSVERPDGSNFTLKIRSTKLEDSAMYFCASSEERFGGSEAFFGQGTRLTVV.

The chain has TRBV19 and TRBJ2-1; no clear D gene. The V gene's germline CDR1 is LNHDA and CDR2 SQIVND (reference sequence). The CDR3 length is 14 residues. With 3 bases removed from V and 8 bases from J, the gap between germline ends came to 14 bases. The DNA for the CDR3 is TGTGCCAGTAGTATCGCCCCGTCCTCCTATGAGCAGTTCTTC. The encoded protein is CASSIAPSSYEQFF.

As regards this clone: Other DNA sequences from this sample encode an identical CDR3 as well. The gene calls are TRBV7-9 and TRBJ1-1, with D possibly being TRBD1 (5 bases). V lost 3 bases and J 1 base, leaving 9 bases between the germline ends. This CDR3 comprises 14 residues. Germline V CDR1 and CDR2: SEHNR, FQNEAQ (reference sequence). The CDR3 sequence: CASSLGTENTEAFF. The CDR3 nucleotides read TGTGCCAGCAGCTTGGGGACTGAGAACACTGAAGCTTTCTTT.

Details on this clone: In the same sample, other DNA sequences code for this CDR3. CDR3 sequence (DNA): TGCGCCAGCAGCGGGGGGACTTCCTCGTACAATGAGCAGTTCTTC. Translated, it gives CASSGGTSSYNEQFF. The V call is TRBV5-1, the J call TRBJ2-1; perhaps TRBD2 as D (6 bases). The length of the CDR3 is 15 residues. CDR1 SGHRS and CDR2 YFSETQ come from the germline V gene. Trimming removed 4 bases at V and 4 bases at J, with 15 bases between.

The V gene is TRBV28, the J gene TRBJ2-2; 12 bases match TRBD1. The trim removed 5 bases at V and 7 bases at J, leaving 8 bases unmatched. CDR3 length: 16 amino acids. Germline CDR1 MDHEN, CDR2 SYDVKM. The CDR3 nucleotides are TGTGCCAGCAGTGACCCCGGGACAGGGGGCTTCGGGGAGCTGTTTTTT. Protein product: CASSDPGTGGFGELFF.

CDR3 in DNA: TGTGCCAGCAGTCCCGGGACAGGACGCTACGAGCAGTACTTC. Amino acid sequence: CASSPGTGRYEQYF. This chain joins TRBV6-6 and TRBJ2-7; 8 nucleotides align to TRBD1. The CDR3 runs to 14 residues. With 5 bases clipped from V and 3 bases from J, the junction kept 6 bases outside the gene matches. Looked up from germline, CDR1 is MNHNY and CDR2 is SVGAGI (reference sequence).

V usage is TRBV7-9 and J usage is TRBJ2-2, with TRBD2 matching over 13 bases. This CDR3 comprises 18 residues. The trim removed 5 bases at V and 0 bases at J, leaving 6 bases unmatched. The germline V gene encodes CDR1 SEHNR and CDR2 FQNEAQ (reference sequence). This chain's CDR3 is CASSRGLAGASNTGELFF. In DNA, the CDR3 is TGTGCCAGCAGCCGAGGACTAGCGGGAGCCTCGAACACCGGGGAGCTGTTTTTT.

The chain couples TRBV10-3 to TRBJ1-6; the D is unclear. The V end was cut by 7 bases, the J end by 0 bases, with 10 bases between. Germline V gives CDR1 ENHRY, CDR2 SYGVKD. CDR3 size: 15 residues. The CDR3 bases are TGTGCCATCACTAGCGGTCTCTCCTATAATTCACCCCTCCACTTT. Its protein product is CAITSGLSYNSPLHF.

This clone was seen a few times. J is TRBJ1-6 and V is TRBV7-2; possible D gene TRBD1, 5 bases. Trimming took off 5 bases at V and 7 bases at J, with 12 bases between the two ends. CDR3 length: 14 amino acids. The germline gives CDR1 SGHTA, CDR2 FQGNSA. CDR3 nucleotides: TGTGCCAGCAGCGCGGGACGGCAGAATTCACCCCTCCACTTT. This gives the protein CASSAGRQNSPLHF.

This chain uses TRBV27 with TRBJ2-1; D might be TRBD1 or TRBD2, each matching 5 bases. CDR3 length equals 14 residues. Germline V lookup: CDR1 MNHEY, CDR2 SMNVEV (reference sequence). The V gene lost 1 base and the J gene lost 8 bases, with 12 bases spanning the gap. CDR3 loop: CASSLYTGDDEQFF. The CDR3 region has the DNA TGTGCCAGCAGTTTATATACTGGGGACGATGAGCAGTTCTTC.

The chain links TRBV19 to TRBJ2-5; D gene unclear. Between the trimmed V and J ends, which lost 4 bases and 4 bases, there was a span of 13 bases. Germline CDR1 is LNHDA and CDR2 is SQIVND (reference sequence). This CDR3 has 14 amino acids. CDR3 sequence: CASSTPFAPETQYF. The CDR3 nucleotides are TGTGCCAGTAGTACACCATTTGCGCCAGAGACCCAGTACTTC.

This clone has a single count. The V gene is TRBV19, the J gene TRBJ2-5; 8 nucleotides agree with TRBD1. From germline, CDR1 is LNHDA and CDR2 SQIVND (reference sequence). V shed 3 bases, J shed 5 bases, and the junction held 8 bases outside the gene matches. The CDR3 has 15 residues. The CDR3 loop reads CASSIDTTGGETQYF. The CDR3 nucleotides are TGTGCCAGTAGTATCGACACTACAGGGGGTGAGACCCAGTACTTC. Together with reference TRBV19 and TRBJ2-5, the CDR3 gives the full variable domain: DGGITQSPKYLFRKEGQNVTLSCEQNLNHDAMYWYRQDPGQGLRLIYYSQIVNDFQKGDIAEGYSVSREKKESFPLTVTSAQKNPTAFYLCASSIDTTGGETQYFGPGTRLLVL.

This clone turned up a few times. The chain couples TRBV10-3 to TRBJ2-1; 7 bases fit TRBD1. J was trimmed by 5 bases and V by 2 bases; bases with no gene match: 0. Germline V gene lookup returns CDR1 ENHRY and CDR2 SYGVKD. This CDR3 is 13 amino acids long. CDR3 bases: TGTGCCATCAGTGAGCAGGGGGACAATGAGCAGTTCTTC. As protein: CAISEQGDNEQFF.

This chain joins TRBV27 and TRBJ2-7; 7 nucleotides agree with TRBD2. The CDR3 runs 13 residues. Germline V CDR1 and CDR2: MNHEY, SMNVEV (reference sequence). V trimming: 8 bases; J trimming: 2 bases; junction bases outside the gene matches: 6. The CDR3, as DNA: TGTGCCAGCCGGAGCGGGGCGACCTACGAGCAGTACTTC. Amino acids: CASRSGATYEQYF.

The CDR3 spells CASSLLGLAVTGELFF. The CDR3 DNA sequence: TGTGCCAGCAGTTTATTGGGGCTAGCGGTCACCGGGGAGCTGTTTTTT. The rearrangement joins TRBV28 to TRBJ2-2, with 7 bases matching TRBD2. With 1 base clipped from V and 4 bases from J, the junction kept 6 bases outside the gene matches. Germline V gene sequence: CDR1 MDHEN, CDR2 SYDVKM. This CDR3 is built from 16 residues.

Details on this clone: The same CDR3 arises from other DNA sequences in this sample as well. The gene calls are TRBV29-1 and TRBJ2-3; D not certain. Germline V gene sequence: CDR1 SQVTM, CDR2 ANQGSEA. CDR3 length: 12 residues. V lost 1 base and J lost 3, with 5 bases in between. The CDR3 reads CSVEGVTDTQYF. DNA for the CDR3: TGCAGCGTTGAAGGCGTTACAGATACGCAGTATTTT.

This chain uses TRBV4-2 with TRBJ2-1, with D uncertain. The CDR3 is made up of 14 amino acids. Germline V gives CDR1 LGHNA, CDR2 YNFKEQ. With 0 bases removed from V and 6 bases from J, the gap between germline ends came to 9 bases. The CDR3 DNA reads as TGTGCCAGCAGCCAAGAGCAGCTAAGCAATGAGCAGTTCTTC. Residues: CASSQEQLSNEQFF.

CDR3 nucleotides: TGTGCCAGCTCACCCCTTGCGGGGACAGCCAAAAACATTCAGTACTTC. Translation gives CASSPLAGTAKNIQYF. The chain recombines TRBV18 with TRBJ2-4, with D perhaps TRBD2 (6 bases). The ends were cut back, 3 bases at V and 0 bases at J, with 12 bases in the middle. The CDR3 is made up of 16 amino acids. The germline V gene encodes CDR1 KGHSH and CDR2 LQKENI.

The chain recombines TRBV27 with TRBJ2-5; 8 bases are a match to TRBD1. With V trimmed by 6 bases and J by 5 bases, 5 bases remained unmatched. The germline CDR1 and CDR2 sequences are MNHEY and SMNVEV (reference sequence). The length of the CDR3 is 13 residues. The chain's CDR3 is CASSARQGETQYF. For the CDR3, the DNA is TGTGCCAGCAGCGCCAGACAGGGGGAGACCCAGTACTTC.

About this clone itself: Within the sample, other DNA sequences also encode this same CDR3. The chain is built from TRBV5-1 and TRBJ2-7; D gene unclear. This CDR3 comprises 13 residues. V lost 1 base, J lost 0 bases, and 5 bases lay in between. The germline V gene encodes CDR1 SGHRS and CDR2 YFSETQ. This CDR3 is CASSLLSSYEQYF. In nucleotides, the CDR3 is TGCGCCAGCAGCTTGTTGAGCTCCTACGAGCAGTACTTC.